A selection of T cell receptor beta chains follows, all from one sample in a study of blood T cell repertoires in COVID-19. The method was immunoSEQ multiplex PCR; TCRdb's version includes in-frame clones alone and lacks a portion of them. The sample shows some 62,000 clones, roughly 84% of them seen only once. Sequences were obtained from peripheral blood. The receptor source for this set is an elderly woman with active or convalescent COVID-19. Each CDR3 is given with its conserved first and last residue. A D gene is named only where the DNA matches it firmly. Some rows have no size entry. The others give once, few or many, or a class for an expanded clone.

D: TRBD1; size: .; V: TRBV3-1/TRBV3-2; J: TRBJ2-3; DNA: TGTGCCAGCAGCCCGGGACAGGGGGCCACAGATACGCAGTATTTT; CDR3: CASSPGQGATDTQYF
D: TRBD2; size: .; V: TRBV29-1; J: TRBJ2-3; DNA: TGCAGCGTCCAAGTTCACGGGACTAGCATCCTGTATTTT; CDR3: CSVQVHGTSILYF
D: TRBD2; size: .; V: TRBV3-1/TRBV3-2; J: TRBJ2-7; DNA: TGTGCCAGCATCGGAACTAGCGGGGGTATCTACGAGCAGTACTTC; CDR3: CASIGTSGGIYEQYF
D: TRBD1; size: .; V: TRBV12-5; J: TRBJ1-1; DNA: TGTGCTAGTGGTGGGACAGCCATGAACACTGAAGCTTTCTTT; CDR3: CASGGTAMNTEAFF
D: .; size: .; V: TRBV3-1/TRBV3-2; J: TRBJ2-4; DNA: TGTGCCAGCAGCCAAGCGGAAAACATTCAGTACTTC; CDR3: CASSQAENIQYF
D: TRBD2; size: .; V: TRBV19; J: TRBJ2-1; DNA: TGTGCCAGTAGTCAACAGCGGGGGGGCCGCAATGAGCAGTTCTTC; CDR3: CASSQQRGGRNEQFF
D: .; size: .; V: TRBV25-1; J: TRBJ1-5; DNA: TGTGCCAGCAGTGAAATCGACAGCGATAGCAATCAGCCCCAGCATTTT; CDR3: CASSEIDSDSNQPQHF
D: TRBD1; size: .; V: TRBV4-1; J: TRBJ2-1; DNA: TGCGCCAGCAGCCAGGGACAGGGGATGCGCAATGAGCAGTTCTTC; CDR3: CASSQGQGMRNEQFF
D: TRBD1; size: .; V: TRBV9; J: TRBJ1-4; DNA: TGTGCCAGCAGCGTAGTTGGTGGACAGGTCGGACTGTTTTTT; CDR3: CASSVVGGQVGLFF
D: .; size: .; V: TRBV7-3; J: TRBJ1-2; DNA: TGTGCCAGCAGCTTAACTTGGGGGGAAGGTGGCTACACCTTC; CDR3: CASSLTWGEGGYTF
D: .; size: .; V: TRBV19; J: TRBJ1-2; DNA: TGTGCCAGTAGTGCCCAGGGCTTAGGAGCCTATGGCTACACCTTC; CDR3: CASSAQGLGAYGYTF
D: .; size: .; V: TRBV27; J: TRBJ2-7; DNA: TGTGCCAGCAGTTCGGCGGGGGCCCCCTACGAGCAGTACTTC; CDR3: CASSSAGAPYEQYF
D: TRBD2; size: .; V: TRBV2; J: TRBJ2-1; DNA: TGTGCCAGCAGGAGGCTAGCGGGGGCGGATGAGCAGTTCTTC; CDR3: CASRRLAGADEQFF
D: .; size: .; V: TRBV7-9; J: TRBJ1-2; DNA: TGTGCCAGCAGCTTGACAGCATCCCACTATGGCTACACCTTC; CDR3: CASSLTASHYGYTF
D: .; size: .; V: TRBV7-9; J: TRBJ2-3; DNA: TGTGCCAGCAGCTTATTGGGGCAGGGAAAAAGCACAGATACGCAGTATTTT; CDR3: CASSLLGQGKSTDTQYF
D: TRBD1; size: few; V: TRBV7-9; J: TRBJ1-2; DNA: TGTGCCAGCAGCCCCTTTGTGGGACAGGGGGCCTTATCTAACTATGGCTACACCTTC; CDR3: CASSPFVGQGALSNYGYTF
D: .; size: .; V: TRBV5-6; J: TRBJ2-2; DNA: TGTGCCAGCAGCTTGGTGGCGGGGGCCCTCACCGGGGAGCTGTTTTTT; CDR3: CASSLVAGALTGELFF
D: TRBD1; size: .; V: TRBV18; J: TRBJ1-1; DNA: TGTGCCAGCTCAACGAACAGGGGATACAACACTGAAGCTTTCTTT; CDR3: CASSTNRGYNTEAFF
D: .; size: few; V: TRBV6-5; J: TRBJ1-1; DNA: TGTGCCAGCACCAGATTAGTAGGGGAGAACACTGAAGCTTTCTTT; CDR3: CASTRLVGENTEAFF
D: TRBD2; size: many; V: TRBV11-2; J: TRBJ2-1; DNA: TGTGCCAGCAGCTTCAGCGGGGGGGCCGGTGGTGAGCAGTTCTTC; CDR3: CASSFSGGAGGEQFF
D: .; size: .; V: TRBV19; J: TRBJ1-6; DNA: TGTGCCAGTAGCAAGCAGGCCGGGATTATACACTTT; CDR3: CASSKQAGIIHF
D: TRBD2; size: once; V: TRBV5-1; J: TRBJ2-5; DNA: TGCGCCAGCAGCTCAGAAGCGGGGAGCCAAGAGACCCAGTACTTC; CDR3: CASSSEAGSQETQYF
D: .; size: .; V: TRBV10-1; J: TRBJ2-2; DNA: TGCGCCAGCAGTGAGTCCCTCACCGGGGAGCTGTTTTTT; CDR3: CASSESLTGELFF
D: TRBD2; size: .; V: TRBV25-1; J: TRBJ2-1; DNA: TGTGCCAGCATGGGAGCGGGGGAGTACAATGAGCAGTTCTTC; CDR3: CASMGAGEYNEQFF
D: .; size: .; V: TRBV10-3; J: TRBJ2-1; DNA: TGTGCCATCAGTGACCCTTTACAGGGCAATGAGCAGTTCTTC; CDR3: CAISDPLQGNEQFF
D: .; size: .; V: TRBV19; J: TRBJ1-5; DNA: TGTGCCAGTACTTTGGGGGGAGGGGTCAATCAGCCCCAGCATTTT; CDR3: CASTLGGGVNQPQHF
D: .; size: .; V: TRBV5-1; J: TRBJ1-2; DNA: TGCGCCAGCAGCGACACAGTTATCTATGGCTACACCTTC; CDR3: CASSDTVIYGYTF
D: TRBD1; size: .; V: TRBV10-3; J: TRBJ1-4; DNA: TGTGCCATCCGGACAGGGCCTAATGAAAAACTGTTTTTT; CDR3: CAIRTGPNEKLFF
D: .; size: once; V: TRBV5-1; J: TRBJ1-4; DNA: TGCGCCAGCAGCGCCCACAGGGATGAAAAACTGTTTTTT; CDR3: CASSAHRDEKLFF
D: .; size: .; V: TRBV5-1; J: TRBJ1-4; DNA: TGCGCCAGCAGCGGGCAGGGGCCTCCTAATGAAAAACTGTTTTTT; CDR3: CASSGQGPPNEKLFF
D: .; size: once; V: TRBV4-1; J: TRBJ2-1; DNA: TGCGCCAGCAGCCCCTATGCGGGACTCTCGTCCTACAATGAGCAGTTCTTC; CDR3: CASSPYAGLSSYNEQFF
D: .; size: .; V: TRBV4-1; J: TRBJ2-5; DNA: TGCGCCAGCAGCCGCGGTCAGGCAGGGAGGGAGACCCAGTACTTC; CDR3: CASSRGQAGRETQYF
D: .; size: few; V: TRBV2; J: TRBJ1-1; DNA: TGTGCCAGCAGGGAAGGTCCCCTAGCTTTCTTT; CDR3: CASREGPLAFF
D: .; size: .; V: TRBV9; J: TRBJ2-1; DNA: TGTGCCAGCAGCGTAGGGGAGGCAAGTTCCTACAATGAGCAGTTCTTC; CDR3: CASSVGEASSYNEQFF
D: .; size: .; V: TRBV5-1; J: TRBJ1-2; DNA: TGCGCCAGCAGCTTGGACAGGCAAAACTATGGCTACACCTTC; CDR3: CASSLDRQNYGYTF
D: TRBD1; size: .; V: TRBV27; J: TRBJ2-7; DNA: TGTGCCAGCAGTTTGGCCCCTCGGACAGGGTCCTACGAGCAGTACTTC; CDR3: CASSLAPRTGSYEQYF
D: TRBD2; size: .; V: TRBV3-1/TRBV3-2; J: TRBJ2-7; DNA: TGTGCCAGCAGCCAAGGGCGCGGGGGGTTTTACGAGCAGTACTTC; CDR3: CASSQGRGGFYEQYF
D: .; size: .; V: TRBV3-1/TRBV3-2; J: TRBJ1-1; DNA: TGTGCCAGCAGCCAAGATTCGAGATTATGGACTGAAGCTTTCTTT; CDR3: CASSQDSRLWTEAFF
D: .; size: .; V: TRBV29-1; J: TRBJ1-2; DNA: TGCAGCGAGTCTACTGATGGCTACACCTTC; CDR3: CSESTDGYTF
D: TRBD1; size: .; V: TRBV13; J: TRBJ2-7; DNA: TGTGCCAGCAGCCCCGAGACAGGGTTCGAGCAGTACTTC; CDR3: CASSPETGFEQYF
D: .; size: .; V: TRBV27; J: TRBJ1-5; DNA: TGTGCCAGCAGTGAGAAGGGGCCGCGGCAGCCCCAGCATTTT; CDR3: CASSEKGPRQPQHF